Listed below are T cell receptor beta chains from one sample, sequenced in a study of T cell clonotyping in hematopoietic cell transplantation. Sequencing was performed with immunoSEQ multiplex PCR; in TCRdb, only in-frame clones are kept and a portion is missing. The data contain 25,000 to 30,000 clones, 82% of them singletons. Source: peripheral blood mononuclear cells, taken before stem cell transplant. These receptors all stem from a man aged 35 to 55 with acute myeloid leukemia. Some clones in this sample may be carry-over from other donors' samples. Each CDR3 is given with its conserved first and last residue. Each record gives: D gene, V gene, clone size, J gene, CDR3 protein, CDR3 DNA. A D gene is named only where the DNA matches it firmly. Some rows have no size entry. The others give once, few or many, or a class for an expanded clone.

D: TRBD1
V: TRBV29-1
size: NA
J: TRBJ2-4
CDR3: CSVRTGGGAVDIQYF
DNA: TGCAGCGTCCGGACAGGGGGCGGCGCGGTAGACATTCAGTACTTC

D: NA
V: TRBV6-1
size: NA
J: TRBJ1-2
CDR3: CASSAADSGGYGYTF
DNA: TGTGCCAGCAGTGCCGCCGACAGCGGGGGCTATGGCTACACCTTC

D: TRBD1
V: TRBV10-3
size: once
J: TRBJ1-1
CDR3: CATQGTGGNTEAFF
DNA: TGTGCCACCCAGGGGACAGGGGGGAACACTGAAGCTTTCTTT

D: NA
V: TRBV11-3
size: NA
J: TRBJ2-7
CDR3: CASSGEGGSSYEQYF
DNA: TGTGCCAGCAGCGGAGAGGGAGGCAGCTCCTACGAGCAGTACTTC

D: NA
V: TRBV30
size: once
J: TRBJ2-7
CDR3: CAWNGGNSYEQYF
DNA: TGTGCCTGGAATGGGGGCAACTCCTACGAGCAGTACTTC

D: NA
V: TRBV7-3
size: NA
J: TRBJ1-1
CDR3: CASSLNGQLTEAFF
DNA: TGTGCCAGCAGCTTAAATGGGCAGCTGACTGAAGCTTTCTTT

D: NA
V: TRBV5-6
size: NA
J: TRBJ2-7
CDR3: CASSSDPSGEQYF
DNA: TGTGCCAGCAGCTCGGACCCCTCGGGCGAGCAGTACTTC

D: NA
V: TRBV7-8
size: NA
J: TRBJ2-1
CDR3: CASSPLEGLSYNEQFF
DNA: TGTGCCAGCAGCCCTCTTGAGGGTCTCTCCTACAATGAGCAGTTCTTC

D: NA
V: TRBV18
size: few
J: TRBJ1-5
CDR3: CASSRTGPGSNQPQHF
DNA: TGTGCCAGCTCCCGGACGGGACCGGGCAGCAATCAGCCCCAGCATTTT

D: NA
V: TRBV27
size: NA
J: TRBJ2-2
CDR3: CASSGGVLRNTGELFF
DNA: TGTGCCAGCAGCGGTGGGGTGTTGAGGAACACCGGGGAGCTGTTTTTT

D: NA
V: TRBV25-1
size: few
J: TRBJ1-5
CDR3: CASSEWGSNQPQHF
DNA: TGTGCCAGCAGTGAATGGGGATCCAATCAGCCCCAGCATTTT

D: TRBD1
V: TRBV11-2
size: NA
J: TRBJ2-2
CDR3: CASRRQGGNTGELFF
DNA: TGTGCCAGCAGGAGACAGGGGGGTAACACCGGGGAGCTGTTTTTT

D: NA
V: TRBV4-1
size: NA
J: TRBJ2-5
CDR3: CASSRRGDGRERTQYF
DNA: TGCGCCAGCAGCCGCAGGGGGGATGGTAGGGAAAGGACCCAGTACTTC

D: NA
V: TRBV7-8
size: NA
J: TRBJ2-1
CDR3: CASSLDGTSTYNEQFF
DNA: TGTGCCAGCAGCTTGGACGGAACCTCCACCTACAATGAGCAGTTCTTC

D: NA
V: TRBV29-1
size: NA
J: TRBJ1-1
CDR3: CSVVRILNTEAFF
DNA: TGCAGCGTTGTCAGGATTCTGAACACTGAAGCTTTCTTT

D: NA
V: TRBV2
size: NA
J: TRBJ1-5
CDR3: CASIDLPGTNQPQHF
DNA: TGTGCCAGCATCGACTTACCCGGGACCAATCAGCCCCAGCATTTT

D: NA
V: TRBV7-3
size: NA
J: TRBJ2-3
CDR3: CASSLRAGTKDTQYF
DNA: TGTGCCAGCAGCTTAAGAGCCGGGACAAAGGATACGCAGTATTTT

D: TRBD1
V: TRBV10-3
size: few
J: TRBJ1-4
CDR3: CAISSDRAATNEKLFF
DNA: TGTGCCATCAGTTCAGACAGGGCAGCAACTAATGAAAAACTGTTTTTT

D: NA
V: TRBV7-9
size: NA
J: TRBJ2-7
CDR3: CATGTQASYEQYF
DNA: TGTGCCACGGGGACACAAGCCTCCTACGAGCAGTACTTC

D: NA
V: TRBV11-3
size: NA
J: TRBJ1-5
CDR3: CASSFMCYSNQPQHF
DNA: TGTGCCAGCAGCTTTATGTGCTATAGCAATCAGCCCCAGCATTTT

D: NA
V: TRBV28
size: NA
J: TRBJ1-1
CDR3: CASSLNRNTEAFF
DNA: TGTGCCAGCAGTCTCAACAGGAACACTGAAGCTTTCTTT